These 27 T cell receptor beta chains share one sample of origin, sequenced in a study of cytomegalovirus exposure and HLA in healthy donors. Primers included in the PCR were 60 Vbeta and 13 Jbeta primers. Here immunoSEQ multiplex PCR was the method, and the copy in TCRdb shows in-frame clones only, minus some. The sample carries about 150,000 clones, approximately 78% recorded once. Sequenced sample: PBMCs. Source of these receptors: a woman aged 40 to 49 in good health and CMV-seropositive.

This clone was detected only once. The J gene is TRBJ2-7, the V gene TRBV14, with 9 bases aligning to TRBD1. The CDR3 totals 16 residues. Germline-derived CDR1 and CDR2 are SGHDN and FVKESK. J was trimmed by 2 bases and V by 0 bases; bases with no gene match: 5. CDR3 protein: CASSQDTGGKAYEQYF. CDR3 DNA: TGTGCCAGCAGCCAAGACACAGGGGGCAAGGCCTACGAGCAGTACTTC.

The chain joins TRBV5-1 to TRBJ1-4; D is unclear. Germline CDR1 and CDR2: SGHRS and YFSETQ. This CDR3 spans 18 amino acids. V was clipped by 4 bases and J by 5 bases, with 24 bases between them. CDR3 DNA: TGCGCCAGCAGCGAGCTGGGGAGGCCAGAAAGGGTAAATGAAAAACTGTTTTTT. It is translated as CASSELGRPERVNEKLFF.

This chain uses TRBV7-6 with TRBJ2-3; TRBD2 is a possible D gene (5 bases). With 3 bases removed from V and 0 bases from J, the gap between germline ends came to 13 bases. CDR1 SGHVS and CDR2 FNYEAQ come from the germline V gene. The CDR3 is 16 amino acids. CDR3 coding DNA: TGTGCCAGCAGCTTGGGCCTAGGCGGGAGCACAGATACGCAGTATTTT. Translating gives CASSLGLGGSTDTQYF. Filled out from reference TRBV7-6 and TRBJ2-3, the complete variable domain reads GAGVSQSPRYKVTKRGQDVALRCDPISGHVSLYWYRQALGQGPEFLTYFNYEAQQDKSGLPNDRFSAERPEGSISTLTIQRTEQRDSAMYRCASSLGLGGSTDTQYFGPGTRLTVL.

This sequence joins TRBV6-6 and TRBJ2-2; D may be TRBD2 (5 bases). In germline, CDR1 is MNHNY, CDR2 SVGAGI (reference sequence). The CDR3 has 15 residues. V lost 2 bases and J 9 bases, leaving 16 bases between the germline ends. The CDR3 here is CASSYRPGSSRELFF. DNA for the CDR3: TGTGCCAGCAGTTACCGACCGGGATCATCCAGGGAGCTGTTTTTT.

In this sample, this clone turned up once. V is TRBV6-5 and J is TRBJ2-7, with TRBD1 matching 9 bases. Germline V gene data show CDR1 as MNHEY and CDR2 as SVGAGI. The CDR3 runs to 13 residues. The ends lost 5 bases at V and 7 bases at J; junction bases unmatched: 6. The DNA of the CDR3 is TGTGCCAGCAGTCTGGGACAGGGTGGAGAGCAGTACTTC. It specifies CASSLGQGGEQYF.

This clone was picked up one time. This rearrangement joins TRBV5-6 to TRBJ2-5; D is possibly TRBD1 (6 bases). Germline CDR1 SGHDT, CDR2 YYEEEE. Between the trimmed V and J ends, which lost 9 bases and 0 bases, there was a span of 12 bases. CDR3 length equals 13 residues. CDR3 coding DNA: TGTGCCACAACTCGACAGGACCAAGAGACCCAGTACTTC. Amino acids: CATTRQDQETQYF.

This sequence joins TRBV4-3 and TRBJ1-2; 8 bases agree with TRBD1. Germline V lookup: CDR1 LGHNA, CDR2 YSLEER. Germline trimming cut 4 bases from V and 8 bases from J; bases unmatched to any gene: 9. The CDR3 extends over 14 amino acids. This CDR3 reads CASSRDRGGRGYTF. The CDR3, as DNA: TGCGCCAGCAGCCGTGACAGGGGAGGAAGGGGCTACACCTTC.

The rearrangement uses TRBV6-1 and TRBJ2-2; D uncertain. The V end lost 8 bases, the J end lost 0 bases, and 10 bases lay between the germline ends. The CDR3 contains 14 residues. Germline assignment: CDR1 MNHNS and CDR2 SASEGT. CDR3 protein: CASLEYPNTGELFF. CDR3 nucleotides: TGTGCCAGCTTGGAGTACCCGAACACCGGGGAGCTGTTTTTT.

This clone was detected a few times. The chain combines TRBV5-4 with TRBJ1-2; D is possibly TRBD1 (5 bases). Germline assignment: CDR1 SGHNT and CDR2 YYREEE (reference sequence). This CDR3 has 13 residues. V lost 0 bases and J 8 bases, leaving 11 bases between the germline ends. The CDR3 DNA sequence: TGTGCCAGCAGCTTGGAGGCAGGGAGGGGCTACACCTTC. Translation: CASSLEAGRGYTF.

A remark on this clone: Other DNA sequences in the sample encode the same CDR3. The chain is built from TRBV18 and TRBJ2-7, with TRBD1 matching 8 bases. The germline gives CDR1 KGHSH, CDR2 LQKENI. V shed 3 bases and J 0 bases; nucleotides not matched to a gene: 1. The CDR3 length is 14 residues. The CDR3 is CASSPGTGSYEQYF. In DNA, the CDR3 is TGTGCCAGCTCACCGGGGACAGGCTCCTACGAGCAGTACTTC. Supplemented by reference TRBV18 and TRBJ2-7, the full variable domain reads NAGVMQNPRHLVRRRGQEARLRCSPMKGHSHVYWYRQLPEEGLKFMVYLQKENIIDESGMPKERFSAEFPKEGPSILRIQQVVRGDSAAYFCASSPGTGSYEQYFGPGTRLTVT.

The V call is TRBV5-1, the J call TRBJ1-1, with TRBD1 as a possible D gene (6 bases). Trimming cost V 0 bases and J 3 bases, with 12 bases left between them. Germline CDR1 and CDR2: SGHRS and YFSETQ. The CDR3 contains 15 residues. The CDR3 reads CASSLGDIQDTEAFF. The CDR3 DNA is TGCGCCAGCAGCTTGGGGGACATCCAGGACACTGAAGCTTTCTTT.

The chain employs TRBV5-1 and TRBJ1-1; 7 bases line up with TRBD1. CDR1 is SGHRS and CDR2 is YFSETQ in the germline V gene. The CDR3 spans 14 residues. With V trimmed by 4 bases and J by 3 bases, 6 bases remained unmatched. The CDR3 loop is CASSPRQGDTEAFF. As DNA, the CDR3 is TGCGCCAGCAGCCCTCGACAGGGAGACACTGAAGCTTTCTTT. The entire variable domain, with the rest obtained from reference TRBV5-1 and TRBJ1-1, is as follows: KAGVTQTPRYLIKTRGQQVTLSCSPISGHRSVSWYQQTPGQGLQFLFEYFSETQRNKGNFPGRFSGRQFSNSRSEMNVSTLELGDSALYLCASSPRQGDTEAFFGQGTRLTVV.

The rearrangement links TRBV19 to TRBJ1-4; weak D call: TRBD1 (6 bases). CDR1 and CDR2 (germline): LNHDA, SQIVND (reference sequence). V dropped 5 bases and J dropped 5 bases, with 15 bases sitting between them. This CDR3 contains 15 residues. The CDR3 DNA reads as TGTGCCAGTAGTGTCGCCGGGACAAAGAATGAAAAACTGTTTTTT. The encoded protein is CASSVAGTKNEKLFF.

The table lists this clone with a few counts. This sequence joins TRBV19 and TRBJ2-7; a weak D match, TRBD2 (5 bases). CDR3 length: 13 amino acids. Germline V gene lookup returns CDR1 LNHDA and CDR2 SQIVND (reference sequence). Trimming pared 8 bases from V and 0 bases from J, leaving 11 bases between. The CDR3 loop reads CASRGPASYEQYF. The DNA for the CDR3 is TGTGCCAGTCGCGGGCCTGCCTCCTACGAGCAGTACTTC.

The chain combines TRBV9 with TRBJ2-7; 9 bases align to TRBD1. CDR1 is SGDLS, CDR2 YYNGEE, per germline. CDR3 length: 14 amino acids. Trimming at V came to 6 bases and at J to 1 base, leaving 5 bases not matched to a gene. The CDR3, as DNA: TGTGCCAGCACCGAAGGGACAGGGTCCTACGAGCAGTACTTC. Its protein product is CASTEGTGSYEQYF.

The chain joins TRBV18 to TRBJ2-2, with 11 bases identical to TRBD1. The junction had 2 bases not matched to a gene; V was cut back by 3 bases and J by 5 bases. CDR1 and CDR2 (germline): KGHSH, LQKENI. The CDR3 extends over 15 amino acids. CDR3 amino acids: CASSPDRGRTGELFF. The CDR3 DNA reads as TGTGCCAGCTCACCGGACAGGGGGCGGACCGGGGAGCTGTTTTTT.

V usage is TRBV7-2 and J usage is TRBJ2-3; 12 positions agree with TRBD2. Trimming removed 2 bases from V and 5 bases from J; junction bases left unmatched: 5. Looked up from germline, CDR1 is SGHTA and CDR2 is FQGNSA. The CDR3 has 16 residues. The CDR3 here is CASSLRLAGGGDTQYF. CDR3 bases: TGTGCCAGCAGCTTACGGCTAGCGGGGGGGGGAGATACGCAGTATTTT. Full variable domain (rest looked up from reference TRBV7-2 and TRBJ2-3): GAGVSQSPSNKVTEKGKDVELRCDPISGHTALYWYRQSLGQGLEFLIYFQGNSAPDKSGLPSDRFSAERTGGSVSTLTIQRTQQEDSAVYLCASSLRLAGGGDTQYFGPGTRLTVL.

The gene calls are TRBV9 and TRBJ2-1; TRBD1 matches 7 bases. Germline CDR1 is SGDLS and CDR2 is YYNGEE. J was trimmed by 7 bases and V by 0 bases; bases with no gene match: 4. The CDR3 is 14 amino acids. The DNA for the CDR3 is TGTGCCAGCAGCGTAGGTGGGACAGCTAATGAGCAGTTCTTC. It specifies CASSVGGTANEQFF.

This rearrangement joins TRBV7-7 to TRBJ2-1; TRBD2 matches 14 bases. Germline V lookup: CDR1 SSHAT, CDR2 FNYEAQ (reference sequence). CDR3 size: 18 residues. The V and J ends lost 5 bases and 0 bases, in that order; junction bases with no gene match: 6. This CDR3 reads CASSPRTSGRNSYNEQFF. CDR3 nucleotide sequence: TGTGCCAGCAGCCCTCGGACTAGCGGGAGGAACTCCTACAATGAGCAGTTCTTC.

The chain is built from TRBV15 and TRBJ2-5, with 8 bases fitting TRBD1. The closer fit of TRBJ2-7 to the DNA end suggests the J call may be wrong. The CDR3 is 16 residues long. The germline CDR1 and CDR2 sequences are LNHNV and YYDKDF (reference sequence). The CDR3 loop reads CATSRWRTGPSDEQYF. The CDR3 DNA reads TGTGCCACCAGCAGATGGAGGACAGGGCCGTCCGACGAGCAGTACTTC.

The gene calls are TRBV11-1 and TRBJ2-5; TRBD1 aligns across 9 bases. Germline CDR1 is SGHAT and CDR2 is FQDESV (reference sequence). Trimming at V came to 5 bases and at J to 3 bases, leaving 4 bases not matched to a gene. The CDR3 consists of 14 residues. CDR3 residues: CASSDRQGEETQYF. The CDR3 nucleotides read TGTGCCAGCAGCGACCGACAGGGGGAAGAGACCCAGTACTTC.

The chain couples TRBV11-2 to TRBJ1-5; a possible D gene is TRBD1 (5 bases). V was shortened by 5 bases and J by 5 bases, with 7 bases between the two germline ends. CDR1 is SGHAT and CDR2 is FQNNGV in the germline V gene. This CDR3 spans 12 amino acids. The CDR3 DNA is TGTGCCAGCAGCACAGGAGATCAGCCCCAGCATTTT. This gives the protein CASSTGDQPQHF. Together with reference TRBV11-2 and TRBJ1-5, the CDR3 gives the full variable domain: EAGVAQSPRYKIIEKRQSVAFWCNPISGHATLYWYQQILGQGPKLLIQFQNNGVVDDSQLPKDRFSAERLKGVDSTLKIQPAKLEDSAVYLCASSTGDQPQHFGDGTRLSIL.

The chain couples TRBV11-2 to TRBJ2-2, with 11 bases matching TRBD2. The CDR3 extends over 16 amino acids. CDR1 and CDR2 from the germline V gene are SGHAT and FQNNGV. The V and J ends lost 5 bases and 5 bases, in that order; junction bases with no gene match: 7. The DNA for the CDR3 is TGTGCCAGCAGCCCCTATCCTAGCGGGGGGACCGGGGAGCTGTTTTTT. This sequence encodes CASSPYPSGGTGELFF.

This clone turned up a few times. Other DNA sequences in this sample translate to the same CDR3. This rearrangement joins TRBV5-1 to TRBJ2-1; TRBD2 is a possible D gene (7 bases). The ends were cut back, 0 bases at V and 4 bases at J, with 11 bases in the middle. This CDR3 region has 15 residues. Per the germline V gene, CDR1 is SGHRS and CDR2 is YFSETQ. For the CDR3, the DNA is TGCGCCAGCAGCTTGGAGGGGGGGGATTACAATGAGCAGTTCTTC. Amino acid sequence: CASSLEGGDYNEQFF.

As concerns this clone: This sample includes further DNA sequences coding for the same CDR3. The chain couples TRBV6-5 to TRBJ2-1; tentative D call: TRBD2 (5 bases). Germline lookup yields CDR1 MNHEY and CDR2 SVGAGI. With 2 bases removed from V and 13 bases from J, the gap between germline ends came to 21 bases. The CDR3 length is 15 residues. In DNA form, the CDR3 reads TGTGCCAGCAGTTACCCTGCGTCTCGGACTTTTGAACAGTTCTTC. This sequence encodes CASSYPASRTFEQFF.

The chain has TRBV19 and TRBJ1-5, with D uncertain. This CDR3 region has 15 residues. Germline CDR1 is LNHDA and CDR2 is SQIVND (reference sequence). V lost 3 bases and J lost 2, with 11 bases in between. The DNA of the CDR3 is TGTGCCAGTAGTATCATCCTAGCAGGCAATCAGCCCCAGCATTTT. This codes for CASSIILAGNQPQHF.

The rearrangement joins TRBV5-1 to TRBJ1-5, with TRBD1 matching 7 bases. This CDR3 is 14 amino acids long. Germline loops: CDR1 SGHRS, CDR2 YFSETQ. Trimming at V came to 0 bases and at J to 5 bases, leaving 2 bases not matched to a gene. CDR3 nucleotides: TGCGCCAGCAGCTTGGGGGACAGCTATCAGCCCCAGCATTTT. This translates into CASSLGDSYQPQHF.